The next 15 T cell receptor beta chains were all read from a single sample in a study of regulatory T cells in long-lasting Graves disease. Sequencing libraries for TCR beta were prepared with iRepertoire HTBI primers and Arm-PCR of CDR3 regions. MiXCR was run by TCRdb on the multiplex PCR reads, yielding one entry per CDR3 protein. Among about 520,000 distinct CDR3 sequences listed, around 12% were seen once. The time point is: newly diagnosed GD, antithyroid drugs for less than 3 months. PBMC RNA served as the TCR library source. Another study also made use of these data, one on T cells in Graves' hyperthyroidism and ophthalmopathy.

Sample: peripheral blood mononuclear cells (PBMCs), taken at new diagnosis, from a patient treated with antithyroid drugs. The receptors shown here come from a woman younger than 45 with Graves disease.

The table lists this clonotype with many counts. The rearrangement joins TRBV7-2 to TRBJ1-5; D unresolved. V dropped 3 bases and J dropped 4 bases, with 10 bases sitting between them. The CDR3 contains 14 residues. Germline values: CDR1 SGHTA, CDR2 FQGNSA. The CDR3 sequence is CASSLTRMNQPQHF. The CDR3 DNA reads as TGTGCCAGCAGCTTGACCCGTATGAATCAGCCCCAGCATTTT.

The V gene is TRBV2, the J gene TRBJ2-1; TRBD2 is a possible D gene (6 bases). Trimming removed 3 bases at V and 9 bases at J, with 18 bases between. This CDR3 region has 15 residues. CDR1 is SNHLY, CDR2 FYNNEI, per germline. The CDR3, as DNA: TGTGCCAGCAGTGAGGCCCGGGAGCCCCCCCGTGAGCAGTTCTTC. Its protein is CASSEAREPPREQFF. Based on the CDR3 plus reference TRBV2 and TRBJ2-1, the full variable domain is EPEVTQTPSHQVTQMGQEVILRCVPISNHLYFYWYRQILGQKVEFLVSFYNNEISEKSEIFDDQFSVERPDGSNFTLKIRSTKLEDSAMYFCASSEAREPPREQFFGPGTRLTVL.

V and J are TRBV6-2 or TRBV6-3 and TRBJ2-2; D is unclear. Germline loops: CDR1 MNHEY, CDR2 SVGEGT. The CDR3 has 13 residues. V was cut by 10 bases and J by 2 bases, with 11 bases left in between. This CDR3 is CATYYHNTGELFF. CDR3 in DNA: TGTGCCACCTATTACCACAACACCGGGGAGCTGTTTTTT.

The CDR3 protein is CASKSYTGELFF. CDR3 bases: TGCGCCAGCAAATCCTACACCGGGGAGCTGTTTTTT. This chain links TRBV10-2 with TRBJ2-2; no definite D call. The V gene lost 7 bases and the J gene lost 3 bases, with 6 bases spanning the gap. The germline V gene encodes CDR1 WSHSY and CDR2 SAAADI. This CDR3 spans 12 amino acids.

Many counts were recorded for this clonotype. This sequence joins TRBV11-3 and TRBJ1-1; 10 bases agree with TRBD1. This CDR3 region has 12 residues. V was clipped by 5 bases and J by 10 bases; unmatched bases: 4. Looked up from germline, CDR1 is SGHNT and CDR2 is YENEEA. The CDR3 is CASSIGQGVAFF. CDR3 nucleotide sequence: TGTGCCAGCAGCATCGGACAGGGGGTAGCTTTCTTT.

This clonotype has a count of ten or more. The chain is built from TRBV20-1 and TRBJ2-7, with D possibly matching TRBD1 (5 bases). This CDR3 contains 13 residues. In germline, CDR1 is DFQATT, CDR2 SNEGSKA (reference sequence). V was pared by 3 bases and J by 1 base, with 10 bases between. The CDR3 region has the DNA TGCAGTGCTAGGCGGACAAGTTCCTACGAGCAGTACTTC. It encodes CSARRTSSYEQYF.

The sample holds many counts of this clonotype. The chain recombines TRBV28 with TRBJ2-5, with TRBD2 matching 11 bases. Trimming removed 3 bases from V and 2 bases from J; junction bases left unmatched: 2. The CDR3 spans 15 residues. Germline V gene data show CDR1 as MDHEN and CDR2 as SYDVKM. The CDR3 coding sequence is TGTGCCAGCAGTTTTTCTAGCGGGGGGCAAGAGACCCAGTACTTC. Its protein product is CASSFSSGGQETQYF.

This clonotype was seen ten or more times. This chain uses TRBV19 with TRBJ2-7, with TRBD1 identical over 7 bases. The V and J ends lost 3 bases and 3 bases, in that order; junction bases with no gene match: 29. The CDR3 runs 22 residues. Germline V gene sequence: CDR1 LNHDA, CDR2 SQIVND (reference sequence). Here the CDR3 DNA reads TGTGCCAGTAGTATCGCGATGGTGGGTTACCGGGACAGTTCTATTCTCAGCTACGAGCAGTACTTC. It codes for CASSIAMVGYRDSSILSYEQYF. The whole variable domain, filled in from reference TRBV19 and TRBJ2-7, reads DGGITQSPKYLFRKEGQNVTLSCEQNLNHDAMYWYRQDPGQGLRLIYYSQIVNDFQKGDIAEGYSVSREKKESFPLTVTSAQKNPTAFYLCASSIAMVGYRDSSILSYEQYFGPGTRLTVT.

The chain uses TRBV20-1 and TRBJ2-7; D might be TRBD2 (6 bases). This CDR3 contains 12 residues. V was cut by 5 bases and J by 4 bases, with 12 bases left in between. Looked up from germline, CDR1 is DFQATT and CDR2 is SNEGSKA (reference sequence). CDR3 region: CSASAGTYEQYV. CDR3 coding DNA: TGCAGTGCTTCAGCGGGTACTTACGAGCAGTACGTC.

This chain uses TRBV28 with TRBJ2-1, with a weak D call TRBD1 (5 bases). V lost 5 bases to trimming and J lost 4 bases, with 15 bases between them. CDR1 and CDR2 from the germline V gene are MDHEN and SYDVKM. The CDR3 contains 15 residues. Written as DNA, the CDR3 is TGTGCCAGCAGTCCTCTTATGCGGACATACAATGAGCAGTTCTTC. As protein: CASSPLMRTYNEQFF. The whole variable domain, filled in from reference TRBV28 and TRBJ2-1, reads DVKVTQSSRYLVKRTGEKVFLECVQDMDHENMFWYRQDPGLGLRLIYFSYDVKMKEKGDIPEGYSVSREKKERFSLILESASTNQTSMYLCASSPLMRTYNEQFFGPGTRLTVL.

CDR3 DNA sequence: TGTGCCAGCAGCTTCCAACAGGGGAGGGTGGCTTTCTTT. This encodes CASSFQQGRVAFF. This chain links TRBV7-9 with TRBJ1-1, with 7 bases matching TRBD1. Germline assignment: CDR1 SEHNR and CDR2 FQNEAQ (reference sequence). Losses at the gene ends were 3 bases for V and 11 bases for J; bases not matched to a gene: 9. The CDR3 covers 13 residues.

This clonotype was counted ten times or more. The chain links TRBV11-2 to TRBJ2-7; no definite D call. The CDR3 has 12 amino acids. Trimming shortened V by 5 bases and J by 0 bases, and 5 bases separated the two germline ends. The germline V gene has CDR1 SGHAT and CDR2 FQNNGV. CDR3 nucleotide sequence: TGTGCCAGCAGCGAGAGCTCCTACGAGCAGTACTTC. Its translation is CASSESSYEQYF.

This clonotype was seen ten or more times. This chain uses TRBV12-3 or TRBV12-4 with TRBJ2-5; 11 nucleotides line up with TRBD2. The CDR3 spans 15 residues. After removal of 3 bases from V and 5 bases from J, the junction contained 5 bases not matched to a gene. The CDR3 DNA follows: TGTGCCAGCAGTTTTAGCGGGAGGGGGAGGGAGACCCAGTACTTC. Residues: CASSFSGRGRETQYF.

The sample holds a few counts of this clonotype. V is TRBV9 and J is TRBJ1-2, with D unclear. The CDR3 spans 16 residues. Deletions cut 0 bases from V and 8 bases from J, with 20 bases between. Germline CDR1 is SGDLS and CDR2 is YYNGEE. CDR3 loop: CASSVAVRSHPKGYTF. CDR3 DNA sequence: TGTGCCAGCAGCGTAGCGGTCCGGTCCCACCCCAAGGGCTACACCTTC.

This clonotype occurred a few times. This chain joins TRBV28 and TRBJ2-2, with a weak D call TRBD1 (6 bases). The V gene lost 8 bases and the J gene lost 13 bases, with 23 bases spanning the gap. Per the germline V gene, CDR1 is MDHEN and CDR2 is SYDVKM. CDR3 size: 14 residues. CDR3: CASSGDPLSHGLFF. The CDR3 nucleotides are TGTGCCAGCTCAGGGGATCCCCTGTCCCATGGGCTGTTTTTT.